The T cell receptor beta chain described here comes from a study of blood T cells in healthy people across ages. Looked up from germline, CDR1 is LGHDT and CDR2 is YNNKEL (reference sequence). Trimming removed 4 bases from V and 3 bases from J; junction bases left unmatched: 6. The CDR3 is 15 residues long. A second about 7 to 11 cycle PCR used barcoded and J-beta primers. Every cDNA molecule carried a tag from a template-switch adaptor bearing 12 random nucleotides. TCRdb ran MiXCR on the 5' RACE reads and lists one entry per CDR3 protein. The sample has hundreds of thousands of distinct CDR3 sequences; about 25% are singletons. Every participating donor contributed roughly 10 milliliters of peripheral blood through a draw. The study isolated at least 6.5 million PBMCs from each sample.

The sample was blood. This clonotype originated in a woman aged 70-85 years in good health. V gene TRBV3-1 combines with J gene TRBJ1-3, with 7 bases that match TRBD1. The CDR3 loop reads CASSPAWTGGNTIYF. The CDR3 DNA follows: TGTGCCAGCAGCCCGGCGTGGACAGGTGGAAACACCATATATTTT.